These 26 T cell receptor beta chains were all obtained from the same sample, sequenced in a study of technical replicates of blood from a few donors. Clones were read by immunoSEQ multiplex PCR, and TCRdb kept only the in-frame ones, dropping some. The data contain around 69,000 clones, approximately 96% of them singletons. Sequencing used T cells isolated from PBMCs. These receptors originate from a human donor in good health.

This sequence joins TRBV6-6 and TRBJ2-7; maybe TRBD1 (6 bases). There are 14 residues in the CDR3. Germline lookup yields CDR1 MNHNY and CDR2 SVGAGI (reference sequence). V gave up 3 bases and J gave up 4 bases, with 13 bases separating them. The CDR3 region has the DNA TGTGCCAGCAGTTATTTGGATCAGGGGTACGAGCAGTACTTC. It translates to CASSYLDQGYEQYF.

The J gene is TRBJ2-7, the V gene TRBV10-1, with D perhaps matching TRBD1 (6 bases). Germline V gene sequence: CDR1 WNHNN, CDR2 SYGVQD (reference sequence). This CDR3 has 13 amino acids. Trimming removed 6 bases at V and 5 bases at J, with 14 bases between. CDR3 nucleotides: TGCGCCAGCAGCCCCAGGGGATCCGACGAGCAGTACTTC. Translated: CASSPRGSDEQYF.

This CDR3 reads CASTKAEGQTQYF. As DNA, the CDR3 is TGTGCCAGCACCAAAGCGGAGGGGCAGACCCAGTACTTC. The chain employs TRBV5-4 and TRBJ2-5; TRBD2 is a possible D gene (6 bases). Germline lookup yields CDR1 SGHNT and CDR2 YYREEE (reference sequence). Trimming took off 6 bases at V and 6 bases at J, with 15 bases between the two ends. The CDR3 extends over 13 amino acids.

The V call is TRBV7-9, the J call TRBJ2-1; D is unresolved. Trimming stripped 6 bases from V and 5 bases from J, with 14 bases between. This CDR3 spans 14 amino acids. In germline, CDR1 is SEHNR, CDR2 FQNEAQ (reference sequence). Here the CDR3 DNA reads TGTGCCAGCAGTAGACTTATGGCCCACAATGAGCAGTTCTTC. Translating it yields CASSRLMAHNEQFF.

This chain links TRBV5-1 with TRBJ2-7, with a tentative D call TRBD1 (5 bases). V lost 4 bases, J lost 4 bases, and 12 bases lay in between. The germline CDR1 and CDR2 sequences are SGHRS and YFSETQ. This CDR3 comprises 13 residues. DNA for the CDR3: TGCGCCAGCAGCACCGACAGCCCTTACGAGCAGTACTTC. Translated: CASSTDSPYEQYF.

In DNA form, the CDR3 reads TGTGCCAGCAGTGAAGCCCAGGGGACTGGAAACACCATATATTTT. As protein: CASSEAQGTGNTIYF. The chain uses TRBV2 and TRBJ1-3, with D tentatively TRBD1 (6 bases). V was pared by 0 bases and J by 2 bases, with 8 bases between. From germline, CDR1 is SNHLY and CDR2 FYNNEI. The CDR3 has 15 residues.

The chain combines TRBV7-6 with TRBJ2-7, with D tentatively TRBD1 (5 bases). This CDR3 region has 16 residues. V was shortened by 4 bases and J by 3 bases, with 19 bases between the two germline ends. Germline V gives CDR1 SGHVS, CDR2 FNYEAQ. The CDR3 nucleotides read TGTGCCAGCAGCTCCCGACAGCCCGAAGAACTCTACGAGCAGTACTTC. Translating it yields CASSSRQPEELYEQYF.

The CDR3 protein is CASSLGQGAEAFF. The DNA of the CDR3 is TGTGCCAGCAGCTTGGGCCAGGGCGCTGAAGCTTTCTTT. This chain links TRBV5-4 with TRBJ1-1; D perhaps matches TRBD1 (5 bases). The CDR3 covers 13 residues. V lost 0 bases and J lost 6, with 9 bases in between. Germline values: CDR1 SGHNT, CDR2 YYREEE (reference sequence). The full variable domain, in which reference TRBV5-4 and TRBJ1-1 provide the parts outside the CDR3, is ETGVTQSPTHLIKTRGQQVTLRCSSQSGHNTVSWYQQALGQGPQFIFQYYREEENGRGNFPPRFSGLQFPNYSSELNVNALELDDSALYLCASSLGQGAEAFFGQGTRLTVV.

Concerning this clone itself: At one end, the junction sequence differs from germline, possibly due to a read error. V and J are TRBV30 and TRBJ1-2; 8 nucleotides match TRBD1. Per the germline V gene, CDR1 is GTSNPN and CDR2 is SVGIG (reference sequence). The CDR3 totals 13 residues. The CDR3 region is CAWTRTGPYVYTF. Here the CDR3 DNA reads TGTGCCTGGACTAGGACAGGGCCATATGTCTACACCTTC.

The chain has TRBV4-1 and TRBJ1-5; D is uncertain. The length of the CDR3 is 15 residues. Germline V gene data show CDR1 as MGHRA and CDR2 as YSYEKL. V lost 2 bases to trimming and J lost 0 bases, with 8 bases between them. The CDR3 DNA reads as TGCGCCAGCAGCCAAAGCGGATATAGCAATCAGCCCCAGCATTTT. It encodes CASSQSGYSNQPQHF.

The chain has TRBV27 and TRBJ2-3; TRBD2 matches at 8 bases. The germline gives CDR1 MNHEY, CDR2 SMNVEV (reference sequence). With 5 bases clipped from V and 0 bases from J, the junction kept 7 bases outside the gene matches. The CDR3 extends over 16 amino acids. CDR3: CASSPLLAGSTDTQYF. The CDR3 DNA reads TGTGCCAGCAGTCCCCTCTTAGCGGGAAGCACAGATACGCAGTATTTT.

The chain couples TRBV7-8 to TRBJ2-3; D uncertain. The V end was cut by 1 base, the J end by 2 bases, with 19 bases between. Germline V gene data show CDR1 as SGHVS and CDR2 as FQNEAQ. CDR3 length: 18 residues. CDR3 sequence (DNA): TGTGCCAGCAGCTTAGAACGGCGGAAACCAACCTCCACAGATACGCAGTATTTT. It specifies CASSLERRKPTSTDTQYF. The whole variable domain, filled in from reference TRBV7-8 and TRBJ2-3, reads GAGVSQSPRYKVAKRGQDVALRCDPISGHVSLFWYQQALGQGPEFLTYFQNEAQLDKSGLPSDRFFAERPEGSVSTLKIQRTQQEDSAVYLCASSLERRKPTSTDTQYFGPGTRLTVL.

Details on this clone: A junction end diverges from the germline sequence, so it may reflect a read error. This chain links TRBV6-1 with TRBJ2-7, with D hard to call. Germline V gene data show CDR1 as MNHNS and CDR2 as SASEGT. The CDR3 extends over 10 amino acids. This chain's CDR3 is CASPINFGVF. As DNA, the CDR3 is TGTGCCAGCCCTATTAATTTCGGAGTCTTC.

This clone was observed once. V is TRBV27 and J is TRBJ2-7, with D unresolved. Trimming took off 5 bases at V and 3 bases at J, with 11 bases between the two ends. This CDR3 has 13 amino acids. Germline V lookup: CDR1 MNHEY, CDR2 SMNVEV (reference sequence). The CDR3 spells CASSINPLYEQYF. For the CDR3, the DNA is TGTGCCAGCAGTATCAACCCACTCTACGAGCAGTACTTC.

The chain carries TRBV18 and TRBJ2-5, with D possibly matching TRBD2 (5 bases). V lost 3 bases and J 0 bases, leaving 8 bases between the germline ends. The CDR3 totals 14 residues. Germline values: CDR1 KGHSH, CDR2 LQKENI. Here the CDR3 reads CASSPGLNQETQYF. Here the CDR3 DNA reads TGTGCCAGCTCACCCGGACTTAACCAAGAGACCCAGTACTTC.

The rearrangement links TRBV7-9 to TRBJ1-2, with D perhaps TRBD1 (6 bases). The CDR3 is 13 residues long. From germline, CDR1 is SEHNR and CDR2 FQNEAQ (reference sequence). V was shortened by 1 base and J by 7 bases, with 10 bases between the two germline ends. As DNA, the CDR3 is TGTGCCAGCAGCTTAGTTGAGGGGGTTGGCTACACCTTC. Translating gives CASSLVEGVGYTF.

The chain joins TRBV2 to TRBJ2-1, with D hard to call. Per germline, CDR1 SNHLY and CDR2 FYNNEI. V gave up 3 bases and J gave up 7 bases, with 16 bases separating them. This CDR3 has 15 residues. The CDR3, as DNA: TGTGCCAGCAGTGACCCTAGGTTATTCGGTAATGAGCAGTTCTTC. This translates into CASSDPRLFGNEQFF.

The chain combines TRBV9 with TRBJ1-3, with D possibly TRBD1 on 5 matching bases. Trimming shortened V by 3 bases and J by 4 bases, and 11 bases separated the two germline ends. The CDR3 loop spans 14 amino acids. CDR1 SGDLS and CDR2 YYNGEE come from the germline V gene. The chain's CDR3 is CASSDGGGGNTIYF. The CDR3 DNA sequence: TGTGCCAGCAGCGACGGGGGAGGGGGAAACACCATATATTTT.

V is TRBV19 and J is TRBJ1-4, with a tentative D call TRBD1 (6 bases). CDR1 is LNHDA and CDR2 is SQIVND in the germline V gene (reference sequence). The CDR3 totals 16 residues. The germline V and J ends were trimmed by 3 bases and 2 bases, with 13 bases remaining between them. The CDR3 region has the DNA TGTGCCAGTAGTATCGGGAGGGGGGGCACTAATGAAAAACTGTTTTTT. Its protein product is CASSIGRGGTNEKLFF.

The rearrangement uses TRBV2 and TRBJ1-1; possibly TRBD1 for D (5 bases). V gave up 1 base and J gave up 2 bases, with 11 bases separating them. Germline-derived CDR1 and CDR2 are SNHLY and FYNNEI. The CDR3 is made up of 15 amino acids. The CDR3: CASSEEGVRNTEAFF. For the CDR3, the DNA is TGTGCCAGCAGTGAAGAAGGGGTCCGAAACACTGAAGCTTTCTTT.

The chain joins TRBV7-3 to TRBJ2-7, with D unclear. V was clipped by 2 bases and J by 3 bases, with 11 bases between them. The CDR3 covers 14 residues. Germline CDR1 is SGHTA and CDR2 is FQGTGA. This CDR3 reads CASSLGPLVYEQYF. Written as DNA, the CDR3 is TGTGCCAGCAGCTTAGGTCCCTTAGTCTACGAGCAGTACTTC. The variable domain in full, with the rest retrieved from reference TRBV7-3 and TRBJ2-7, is GAGVSQTPSNKVTEKGKYVELRCDPISGHTALYWYRQSLGQGPEFLIYFQGTGAADDSGLPNDRFFAVRPEGSVSTLKIQRTERGDSAVYLCASSLGPLVYEQYFGPGTRLTVT.

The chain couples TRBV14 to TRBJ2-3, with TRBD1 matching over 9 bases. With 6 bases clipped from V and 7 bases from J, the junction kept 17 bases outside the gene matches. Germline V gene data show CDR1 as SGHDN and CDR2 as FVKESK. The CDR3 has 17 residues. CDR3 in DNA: TGTGCCAGCAGTCAGAACGCCCGGGACAGGGAGGGGAATACGCAGTATTTT. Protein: CASSQNARDREGNTQYF. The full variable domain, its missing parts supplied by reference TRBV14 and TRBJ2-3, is EAGVTQFPSHSVIEKGQTVTLRCDPISGHDNLYWYRRVMGKEIKFLLHFVKESKQDESGMPNNRFLAERTGGTYSTLKVQPAELEDSGVYFCASSQNARDREGNTQYFGPGTRLTVL.

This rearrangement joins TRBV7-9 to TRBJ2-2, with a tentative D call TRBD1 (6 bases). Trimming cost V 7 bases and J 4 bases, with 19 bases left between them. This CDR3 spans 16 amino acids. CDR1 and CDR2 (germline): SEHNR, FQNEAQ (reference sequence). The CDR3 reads CASTTGMLAGTGELFF. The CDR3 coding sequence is TGTGCCAGCACCACAGGGATGCTGGCGGGCACCGGGGAGCTGTTTTTT. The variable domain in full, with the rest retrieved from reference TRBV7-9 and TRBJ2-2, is DTGVSQNPRHKITKRGQNVTFRCDPISEHNRLYWYRQTLGQGPEFLTYFQNEAQLEKSRLLSDRFSAERPKGSFSTLEIQRTEQGDSAMYLCASTTGMLAGTGELFFGEGSRLTVL.

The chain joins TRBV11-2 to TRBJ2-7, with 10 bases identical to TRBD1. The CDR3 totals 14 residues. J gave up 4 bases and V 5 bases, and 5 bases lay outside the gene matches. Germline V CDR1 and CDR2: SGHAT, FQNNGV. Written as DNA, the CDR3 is TGTGCCAGCAGCCTAGGGACAGGGGAATACGAGCAGTACTTC. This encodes CASSLGTGEYEQYF.

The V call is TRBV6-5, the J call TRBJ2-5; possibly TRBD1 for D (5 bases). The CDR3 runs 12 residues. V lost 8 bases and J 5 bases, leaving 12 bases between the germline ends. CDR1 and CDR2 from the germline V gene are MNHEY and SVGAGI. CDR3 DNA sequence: TGTGCCAGCGGACCGACAGTGGAGACCCAGTACTTC. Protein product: CASGPTVETQYF.

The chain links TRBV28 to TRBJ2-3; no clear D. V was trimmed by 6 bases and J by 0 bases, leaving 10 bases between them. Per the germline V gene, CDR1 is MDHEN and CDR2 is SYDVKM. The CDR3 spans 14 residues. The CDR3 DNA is TGTGCCAGCAGCTCGCCGAGAAGCACAGATACGCAGTATTTT. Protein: CASSSPRSTDTQYF.